This TCR beta chain emerged from a study of cytomegalovirus exposure and HLA in healthy donors. The CDR3 extends over 14 amino acids. Trimming removed 5 bases from V and 3 bases from J; junction bases left unmatched: 4. Per the germline V gene, CDR1 is SGHNT and CDR2 is YYREEE (reference sequence). PCR employed 60 Vbeta and 13 Jbeta primers. This table comes from immunoSEQ multiplex PCR, and its TCRdb copy is limited to in-frame clones, with some not included. The sample has 170,000 or so clones, around four fifths seen once. V is TRBV5-4 and J is TRBJ1-1; 10 bases line up with TRBD1. Sequenced sample: PBMCs. This sequence was found in a girl aged 10-17 years in good health and CMV-seropositive. The CDR3 DNA follows: TGTGCCAGCAGGACCGGACAGGGGGACACTGAAGCTTTCTTT. Translation gives CASRTGQGDTEAFF.